Listed below are T cell receptor beta chains from one sample, sequenced in a study of T cells after yellow fever vaccination. TCRdb re-analysed the 5' RACE reads in MiXCR, keeping a single row per CDR3 protein. The sample comprises tens of thousands of distinct CDR3 sequences, 10% of which are singletons, and roughly 12% rests with the top ten. Sequences were derived from PBMCs, either bulk or a sorted T-cell subset (CD4+, CD8+, memory, or dextramer-sorted; not recorded which), sampled roughly 14 days after the first yellow fever vaccination. These receptors all stem from a man between 18 and 29 years old who received the YFV17D yellow fever vaccine. Each CDR3 is given with its conserved first and last residue. Each record gives: V gene, J gene, D gene, CDR3 length, clone size, CDR3 protein, CDR3 DNA. The D gene is left open where the match is weak. Not every row has a clone size; where given, it reads once, few, many or a size class.

v_gene: TRBV11-1
j_gene: TRBJ2-5
d_gene: -
len: 14
abundance: many
CDR3aa: CASSFPRGGETQYF
CDR3nt: TGTGCCAGCAGCTTTCCCCGCGGGGGCGAGACCCAGTACTTC

v_gene: TRBV7-2
j_gene: TRBJ2-1
d_gene: TRBD2
len: 15
abundance: medium-sized
CDR3aa: CASSFGLAGGNEQFF
CDR3nt: TGTGCCAGCAGTTTCGGACTAGCGGGTGGGAATGAGCAGTTCTTC

v_gene: TRBV15
j_gene: TRBJ1-1
d_gene: -
len: 13
abundance: many
CDR3aa: CATSRRGTPDVFF
CDR3nt: TGTGCCACCAGCAGACGAGGAACGCCTGACGTTTTCTTT

v_gene: TRBV20-1
j_gene: TRBJ2-2
d_gene: TRBD2
len: 13
abundance: medium-sized
CDR3aa: CSAKRGDPGELFF
CDR3nt: TGCAGTGCTAAGCGGGGGGACCCCGGGGAGCTGTTTTTT

v_gene: TRBV7-2
j_gene: TRBJ1-2
d_gene: -
len: 14
abundance: many
CDR3aa: CASSFGRENYGYTF
CDR3nt: TGTGCCAGCAGCTTCGGACGGGAAAACTATGGCTACACCTTC

v_gene: TRBV19
j_gene: TRBJ2-2
d_gene: -
len: 12
abundance: many
CDR3aa: CASPGDTGELFF
CDR3nt: TGTGCCAGCCCCGGGGACACCGGGGAGCTGTTTTTT

v_gene: TRBV5-1
j_gene: TRBJ2-2
d_gene: -
len: 13
abundance: many
CDR3aa: CASSLQDGGELFF
CDR3nt: TGCGCCAGCAGCTTACAGGATGGCGGGGAGCTGTTTTTT

v_gene: TRBV3-1
j_gene: TRBJ2-3
d_gene: -
len: 13
abundance: many
CDR3aa: CASSLRGPDTQYF
CDR3nt: TGTGCCAGCAGCCTGAGAGGGCCGGATACGCAGTATTTT

v_gene: TRBV6-5
j_gene: TRBJ2-1
d_gene: TRBD1
len: 15
abundance: many
CDR3aa: CASSYSTPIRDRVFF
CDR3nt: TGTGCCAGCAGTTACTCGACGCCGATCCGGGACAGGGTCTTCTTC

v_gene: TRBV4-2
j_gene: TRBJ2-2
d_gene: -
len: 18
abundance: -
CDR3aa: CARSPGHLCWANTGELFF
CDR3nt: TGTGCCAGGAGCCCTGGACACCTCTGCTGGGCAAACACCGGGGAGCTGTTTTTT

v_gene: TRBV11-2
j_gene: TRBJ2-1
d_gene: -
len: 18
abundance: many
CDR3aa: CASSGRGALIASYNEQFF
CDR3nt: TGTGCCAGCAGCGGTAGGGGGGCCTTAATTGCGTCCTACAATGAGCAGTTCTTC

v_gene: TRBV5-1
j_gene: TRBJ2-1
d_gene: -
len: 13
abundance: many
CDR3aa: CASSYNQGNEQFF
CDR3nt: TGCGCCAGCAGCTATAACCAGGGAAATGAGCAGTTCTTC

v_gene: TRBV5-1
j_gene: TRBJ1-1
d_gene: TRBD1
len: 16
abundance: many
CDR3aa: CASSPWTGLRNTEAFF
CDR3nt: TGCGCCAGCAGCCCCTGGACAGGTCTGAGAAACACTGAAGCTTTCTTT

v_gene: TRBV11-2
j_gene: TRBJ2-2
d_gene: -
len: 12
abundance: many
CDR3aa: CASSPTCGELFF
CDR3nt: TGTGCCAGCAGCCCAACCTGCGGGGAGCTGTTTTTT

v_gene: TRBV5-8
j_gene: TRBJ1-5
d_gene: -
len: 15
abundance: many
CDR3aa: CASSSGDQPNQPQHF
CDR3nt: TGTGCCAGCAGCTCGGGGGACCAACCGAATCAGCCCCAGCATTTT

v_gene: TRBV20-1
j_gene: TRBJ1-4
d_gene: -
len: 15
abundance: many
CDR3aa: CSARDRAAGYEKLFF
CDR3nt: TGCAGTGCTAGAGATCGGGCTGCAGGGTACGAAAAACTGTTTTTT

v_gene: TRBV12-3/TRBV12-4
j_gene: TRBJ2-1
d_gene: -
len: 12
abundance: many
CDR3aa: CASSFQGYEQFF
CDR3nt: TGTGCCAGCAGTTTCCAAGGGTATGAGCAGTTCTTC

v_gene: TRBV15
j_gene: TRBJ2-3
d_gene: -
len: 15
abundance: many
CDR3aa: CATSREGEVTDTQYF
CDR3nt: TGTGCCACCAGCAGAGAAGGGGAAGTCACAGATACGCAGTATTTT

v_gene: TRBV5-1
j_gene: TRBJ1-1
d_gene: -
len: 14
abundance: many
CDR3aa: CASSLGPENTEAFF
CDR3nt: TGCGCCAGCAGCTTGGGGCCGGAGAACACTGAAGCTTTCTTT

v_gene: TRBV11-2
j_gene: TRBJ1-6
d_gene: -
len: 14
abundance: many
CDR3aa: CASSADRLGSPLHF
CDR3nt: TGTGCCAGCAGCGCTGACAGGCTAGGTTCACCCCTCCACTTT

v_gene: TRBV29-1
j_gene: TRBJ2-5
d_gene: TRBD1
len: 12
abundance: many
CDR3aa: CSGQGLGETQYF
CDR3nt: TGCAGCGGACAGGGGTTGGGAGAGACCCAGTACTTC

v_gene: TRBV4-2
j_gene: TRBJ1-2
d_gene: -
len: 14
abundance: many
CDR3aa: CASSQGSLGYGYTF
CDR3nt: TGTGCCAGCAGCCAGGGCTCTTTAGGGTATGGCTACACCTTC

v_gene: TRBV20-1
j_gene: TRBJ1-2
d_gene: TRBD1
len: 13
abundance: many
CDR3aa: CSARDQGDYGYTF
CDR3nt: TGCAGTGCTAGAGACCAGGGGGACTATGGCTACACCTTC

v_gene: TRBV5-1
j_gene: TRBJ2-3
d_gene: -
len: 15
abundance: many
CDR3aa: CASSLGPESTDTQYF
CDR3nt: TGCGCCAGCAGCTTGGGGCCGGAAAGCACAGATACGCAGTATTTT

v_gene: TRBV12-3/TRBV12-4
j_gene: TRBJ2-4
d_gene: TRBD1
len: 16
abundance: many
CDR3aa: CASSFRQGRAKNIQYF
CDR3nt: TGTGCCAGCAGTTTTCGACAGGGGAGAGCCAAAAACATTCAGTACTTC

v_gene: TRBV28
j_gene: TRBJ1-1
d_gene: -
len: 15
abundance: few
CDR3aa: CASSLGTGTNTEAFF
CDR3nt: TGTGCCAGCAGTTTAGGTACAGGGACGAACACTGAAGCTTTCTTT

v_gene: TRBV20-1
j_gene: TRBJ2-1
d_gene: -
len: 16
abundance: many
CDR3aa: CSARPSTGATYNEQFF
CDR3nt: TGCAGTGCTAGACCATCGACCGGGGCAACCTACAATGAGCAGTTCTTC

v_gene: TRBV24-1
j_gene: TRBJ2-5
d_gene: TRBD2
len: 17
abundance: many
CDR3aa: CATSDGGTSGGWETQYF
CDR3nt: TGTGCCACCAGTGATGGGGGGACTAGCGGGGGATGGGAGACCCAGTACTTC

v_gene: TRBV12-3/TRBV12-4
j_gene: TRBJ2-1
d_gene: TRBD2
len: 15
abundance: many
CDR3aa: CASSLRGGFEDEQFF
CDR3nt: TGTGCCAGCAGTTTACGCGGGGGTTTCGAGGATGAGCAGTTCTTC

v_gene: TRBV5-1
j_gene: TRBJ1-2
d_gene: -
len: 14
abundance: many
CDR3aa: CASSSSFGQYGYTF
CDR3nt: TGCGCCAGCAGCTCCTCATTCGGGCAGTATGGCTACACCTTC

v_gene: TRBV27
j_gene: TRBJ2-7
d_gene: TRBD2
len: 16
abundance: many
CDR3aa: CATHRLAGGRTYEQYF
CDR3nt: TGTGCCACCCACCGCCTAGCGGGGGGCCGGACCTACGAGCAGTACTTC

v_gene: TRBV5-1
j_gene: TRBJ2-6
d_gene: -
len: 14
abundance: medium-sized
CDR3aa: CASSLWSGANVLTF
CDR3nt: TGCGCCAGCAGCTTGTGGTCTGGGGCCAACGTCCTGACTTTC

v_gene: TRBV6-6
j_gene: TRBJ1-1
d_gene: TRBD1
len: 13
abundance: many
CDR3aa: CATGQGRNTEAFF
CDR3nt: TGTGCCACCGGACAGGGACGGAATACTGAAGCTTTCTTT

v_gene: TRBV27
j_gene: TRBJ1-1
d_gene: -
len: 14
abundance: many
CDR3aa: CASSLYLGTTEAFF
CDR3nt: TGTGCCAGCAGTTTATACCTGGGTACGACTGAAGCTTTCTTT

v_gene: TRBV5-6
j_gene: TRBJ2-5
d_gene: -
len: 14
abundance: many
CDR3aa: CASSQPPLEETQYF
CDR3nt: TGTGCCAGCAGCCAGCCGCCCCTGGAAGAGACCCAGTACTTC

v_gene: TRBV30
j_gene: TRBJ2-5
d_gene: -
len: 14
abundance: few
CDR3aa: CAAHPGQGQETQYF
CDR3nt: TGTGCCGCGCACCCGGGCCAGGGACAAGAGACCCAGTACTTC

v_gene: TRBV7-3
j_gene: TRBJ2-1
d_gene: -
len: 15
abundance: many
CDR3aa: CASSGADIATNEQFF
CDR3nt: TGTGCCAGCAGCGGGGCGGATATCGCGACAAATGAGCAGTTCTTC

v_gene: TRBV20-1
j_gene: TRBJ1-5
d_gene: TRBD1
len: 15
abundance: many
CDR3aa: CSANEGAGSNQPQHF
CDR3nt: TGCAGTGCGAACGAGGGGGCGGGAAGCAATCAGCCCCAGCATTTT

v_gene: TRBV2
j_gene: TRBJ2-3
d_gene: -
len: 17
abundance: many
CDR3aa: CASSDHPLSVSTDTQYF
CDR3nt: TGTGCCAGCAGCGACCACCCGCTTAGCGTGAGCACAGATACGCAGTATTTT

v_gene: TRBV10-3
j_gene: TRBJ1-4
d_gene: TRBD1
len: 17
abundance: many
CDR3aa: CAISASQPGQGTEKLFF
CDR3nt: TGTGCCATCAGCGCCAGCCAACCGGGACAGGGGACTGAAAAACTGTTTTTT

v_gene: TRBV30
j_gene: TRBJ1-3
d_gene: -
len: 14
abundance: -
CDR3aa: CAGSEGTPGNTIYF
CDR3nt: TGTGCCGGGTCTGAGGGGACGCCAGGAAACACCATATATTTT